A single sample gave rise to the 32 T cell receptor beta chains below, sequenced in a study of CD8 T cells in Susac syndrome. RNA, at about 0.45 to 1 ug, was reverse transcribed with random hexamers. TCRdb re-analysed the immunoSEQ multiplex PCR reads in MiXCR, keeping a single row per CDR3 protein. The table lists 150,000 to 250,000 distinct CDR3 sequences, about 95% of them singletons. Sequenced: CD4+ T cells from PBMCs. The source of these receptors is a human donor with multiple sclerosis.

This chain links TRBV18 with TRBJ2-7; no clear D gene. V lost 3 bases to trimming and J lost 0 bases, with 12 bases between them. The CDR3 is 15 residues long. Germline V CDR1 and CDR2: KGHSH, LQKENI. This CDR3 is CASSPGLGSSYEQYF. CDR3 bases: TGTGCCAGCTCACCGGGCTTGGGCAGCTCCTACGAGCAGTACTTC.

This clonotype appeared once. DNA of the CDR3: TGTGCCAGCAGCAATACCGGGACAGGGTCCTACGAGCAGTACTTC. This codes for CASSNTGTGSYEQYF. The rearrangement joins TRBV6-5 to TRBJ2-7, with 9 bases aligning to TRBD1. Trimming removed 6 bases from V and 1 base from J; junction bases left unmatched: 7. Germline V CDR1 and CDR2: MNHEY, SVGAGI. The CDR3 loop spans 15 amino acids.

This clonotype was detected only once. The chain has TRBV20-1 and TRBJ2-3; D is uncertain. CDR1 and CDR2 from the germline V gene are DFQATT and SNEGSKA (reference sequence). The CDR3 runs to 15 residues. Trimming left V 4 bases short and J 0 bases short, with 14 bases between. The CDR3 bases are TGCAGTGCTAAGGGCAGGACGGCGAGCACAGATACGCAGTATTTT. It yields the protein CSAKGRTASTDTQYF.

The chain has TRBV20-1 and TRBJ1-1, with a tentative D call TRBD1 (5 bases). Per the germline V gene, CDR1 is DFQATT and CDR2 is SNEGSKA (reference sequence). The CDR3 runs 14 residues. The V and J ends lost 0 bases and 4 bases respectively, with 12 bases between them. The CDR3 reads CSARDEGRATEAFF. CDR3 coding DNA: TGCAGTGCTAGAGATGAGGGCAGGGCCACTGAAGCTTTCTTT.

Only a few counts were recorded for this clonotype. The V gene is TRBV30, the J gene TRBJ1-5; D not certain. With 5 bases removed from V and 5 bases from J, the gap between germline ends came to 13 bases. The germline V gene encodes CDR1 GTSNPN and CDR2 SVGIG (reference sequence). This CDR3 comprises 13 residues. CDR3 protein: CAWAHGLDQPQHF. The CDR3 nucleotides are TGTGCCTGGGCTCACGGCTTAGATCAGCCCCAGCATTTT.

The chain has TRBV4-1 and TRBJ2-5; no clear D gene. The CDR3 spans 14 residues. Germline CDR1 is MGHRA and CDR2 is YSYEKL. Trimming took off 4 bases at V and 5 bases at J, with 14 bases between the two ends. CDR3 sequence reads: CASSPRLPWETQYF. CDR3 in DNA: TGCGCCAGCAGCCCCAGGCTCCCCTGGGAGACCCAGTACTTC.

This chain joins TRBV30 and TRBJ1-1; D not certain. V was cut by 3 bases and J by 5 bases, with 16 bases left in between. The CDR3 contains 14 residues. Germline V gene sequence: CDR1 GTSNPN, CDR2 SVGIG (reference sequence). The CDR3 sequence: CAWRPVPGFTEAFF. Written as DNA, the CDR3 is TGTGCCTGGAGACCGGTCCCGGGTTTTACTGAAGCTTTCTTT. Filled out from reference TRBV30 and TRBJ1-1, the complete variable domain reads SQTIHQWPATLVQPVGSPLSLECTVEGTSNPNLYWYRQAAGRGLQLLFYSVGIGQISSEVPQNLSASRPQDRQFILSSKKLLLSDSGFYLCAWRPVPGFTEAFFGQGTRLTVV.

The chain has TRBV10-3 and TRBJ2-7, with 10 bases identical to TRBD1. The germline V gene encodes CDR1 ENHRY and CDR2 SYGVKD. The CDR3 is made up of 16 amino acids. The V and J ends lost 10 bases and 4 bases, in that order; junction bases with no gene match: 16. CDR3 sequence: CATRSPRDRGGYEQYF. The DNA for the CDR3 is TGTGCCACCCGCAGCCCCCGGGACAGGGGAGGGTACGAGCAGTACTTC.

The rearrangement links TRBV20-1 to TRBJ1-5, with 9 bases that match TRBD1. CDR1 and CDR2 from the germline V gene are DFQATT and SNEGSKA (reference sequence). V was clipped by 3 bases and J by 7 bases; unmatched bases: 7. This CDR3 spans 14 amino acids. Here the CDR3 reads CSASRDRARQPQHF. The CDR3 DNA reads as TGCAGTGCTAGCCGGGACAGGGCAAGGCAGCCCCAGCATTTT.

This chain joins TRBV3-1 and TRBJ2-1; no firm D call. CDR1 is LGHDT, CDR2 YNNKEL, per germline (reference sequence). The CDR3 spans 15 residues. Between the trimmed V and J ends, which lost 1 base and 0 bases, there was a span of 7 bases. The CDR3 DNA sequence: TGTGCCAGCAGCCAAGTCAGGAACTCCTACAATGAGCAGTTCTTC. The encoded protein is CASSQVRNSYNEQFF.

This clonotype has a single count. The rearrangement links TRBV15 to TRBJ2-1; 8 bases line up with TRBD2. The CDR3 contains 12 residues. Germline CDR1 and CDR2: LNHNV and YYDKDF (reference sequence). Losses at the gene ends were 5 bases for V and 10 bases for J; bases not matched to a gene: 4. This chain's CDR3 is CATSLTSGEQFF. CDR3 sequence (DNA): TGTGCCACCAGCCTCACTAGCGGCGAGCAGTTCTTC. The entire variable domain, with the rest obtained from reference TRBV15 and TRBJ2-1, is as follows: DAMVIQNPRYQVTQFGKPVTLSCSQTLNHNVMYWYQQKSSQAPKLLFHYYDKDFNNEADTPDNFQSRRPNTSFCFLDIRSPGLGDTAMYLCATSLTSGEQFFGPGTRLTVL.

This chain uses TRBV6-5 with TRBJ1-1; 7 bases are a match to TRBD1. V gave up 2 bases and J gave up 0 bases; unmatched junction bases: 3. Germline V gene sequence: CDR1 MNHEY, CDR2 SVGAGI. This CDR3 region has 15 residues. CDR3 coding DNA: TGTGCCAGCAGTTACGCCGGGACAGTGAACACTGAAGCTTTCTTT. Protein product: CASSYAGTVNTEAFF.

The gene calls are TRBV20-1 and TRBJ1-2, with 8 bases identical to TRBD1. CDR3 length: 13 residues. With 5 bases clipped from V and 1 base from J, the junction kept 3 bases outside the gene matches. The germline V gene encodes CDR1 DFQATT and CDR2 SNEGSKA (reference sequence). The CDR3 DNA reads as TGCAGTGCTCGGGACAGGATTAACTATGGCTACACCTTC. Protein sequence: CSARDRINYGYTF.

This chain uses TRBV6-5 with TRBJ2-7; D is perhaps TRBD2 (6 bases). V gave up 6 bases and J gave up 3 bases, with 18 bases separating them. The V gene's germline CDR1 is MNHEY and CDR2 SVGAGI. The CDR3 has 15 residues. CDR3 loop: CASREWTAGGYEQYF. The CDR3 DNA reads as TGTGCCAGCAGGGAATGGACGGCCGGGGGCTACGAGCAGTACTTC.

This rearrangement joins TRBV30 to TRBJ1-2; D gene uncertain. V was clipped by 3 bases and J by 0 bases, with 11 bases between them. The CDR3 runs to 14 residues. Looked up from germline, CDR1 is GTSNPN and CDR2 is SVGIG (reference sequence). The DNA for the CDR3 is TGTGCCTGGAGAGGCGGTGGAGCTAACTATGGCTACACCTTC. Protein product: CAWRGGGANYGYTF. Together with reference TRBV30 and TRBJ1-2, the CDR3 gives the full variable domain: SQTIHQWPATLVQPVGSPLSLECTVEGTSNPNLYWYRQAAGRGLQLLFYSVGIGQISSEVPQNLSASRPQDRQFILSSKKLLLSDSGFYLCAWRGGGANYGYTFGSGTRLTVV.

This clonotype was seen once. This chain links TRBV24-1 with TRBJ2-5; the D is unclear. The CDR3 runs to 13 residues. Per the germline V gene, CDR1 is KGHDR and CDR2 is SFDVKD. Trimming stripped 5 bases from V and 0 bases from J, with 6 bases between. The CDR3 spells CATSVDNQETQYF. The CDR3 DNA sequence: TGTGCCACCAGTGTTGACAACCAAGAGACCCAGTACTTC.

The V gene is TRBV27, the J gene TRBJ1-5, with D perhaps matching TRBD1 (6 bases). Trimming took off 3 bases at V and 6 bases at J, with 12 bases between the two ends. Per germline, CDR1 MNHEY and CDR2 SMNVEV (reference sequence). This CDR3 has 14 amino acids. The CDR3 region has the DNA TGTGCCAGCAGTTTTGAGAGGGGGGGTCAGCCCCAGCATTTT. Translated: CASSFERGGQPQHF.

V usage is TRBV2 and J usage is TRBJ2-3, with 11 bases identical to TRBD2. This CDR3 has 16 residues. Germline V lookup: CDR1 SNHLY, CDR2 FYNNEI. Losses at the gene ends were 8 bases for V and 3 bases for J; bases not matched to a gene: 10. Here the CDR3 reads CASVASGRKWTDTQYF. The CDR3 region has the DNA TGTGCCAGCGTGGCTAGCGGGAGGAAGTGGACAGATACGCAGTATTTT. Based on the CDR3 plus reference TRBV2 and TRBJ2-3, the full variable domain is EPEVTQTPSHQVTQMGQEVILRCVPISNHLYFYWYRQILGQKVEFLVSFYNNEISEKSEIFDDQFSVERPDGSNFTLKIRSTKLEDSAMYFCASVASGRKWTDTQYFGPGTRLTVL.

This clonotype was seen only a few times. The genes are TRBV5-1 and TRBJ1-2; D gene ambiguous. V lost 0 bases and J lost 2, with 8 bases in between. CDR1 and CDR2 (germline): SGHRS, YFSETQ. The CDR3 sequence is 14 residues long. As DNA, the CDR3 is TGCGCCAGCAGCTTGGTACCTGGCAACTATGGCTACACCTTC. Encoded protein: CASSLVPGNYGYTF.

This clonotype was observed a single time. The rearrangement joins TRBV29-1 to TRBJ2-7, with D perhaps TRBD1 (5 bases). V was trimmed by 4 bases and J by 6 bases, leaving 16 bases between them. The CDR3 consists of 13 residues. CDR1 and CDR2 (germline): SQVTM, ANQGSEA. CDR3 protein: CSVAGFRGTEQYF. CDR3 nucleotide sequence: TGCAGCGTTGCCGGGTTTAGGGGCACCGAGCAGTACTTC.

V usage is TRBV30 and J usage is TRBJ2-2; tentatively, D is TRBD1 (6 bases). Germline-derived CDR1 and CDR2 are GTSNPN and SVGIG (reference sequence). Trimming took off 4 bases at V and 5 bases at J, with 8 bases between the two ends. The CDR3 consists of 12 residues. CDR3 in amino acids: CAWTRGTGELFF. CDR3 bases: TGTGCCTGGACGAGGGGGACCGGGGAGCTGTTTTTT.

This chain links TRBV24-1 with TRBJ2-1; possible D gene TRBD1, 6 bases. Trimming removed 4 bases from V and 4 bases from J, with 13 bases in between. In germline, CDR1 is KGHDR, CDR2 SFDVKD. CDR3 length: 15 residues. This chain's CDR3 is CATSESRGLYNEQFF. DNA for the CDR3: TGTGCCACCAGTGAATCCAGGGGTCTATACAATGAGCAGTTCTTC.

The chain combines TRBV5-1 with TRBJ2-5; 9 bases are a match to TRBD1. The trim removed 4 bases at V and 6 bases at J, leaving 7 bases unmatched. The V gene's germline CDR1 is SGHRS and CDR2 YFSETQ. This CDR3 contains 14 residues. The chain's CDR3 is CASSLQGTGQTQYF. Written as DNA, the CDR3 is TGCGCCAGCAGCCTCCAGGGGACAGGGCAGACCCAGTACTTC. The entire variable domain, with the rest obtained from reference TRBV5-1 and TRBJ2-5, is as follows: KAGVTQTPRYLIKTRGQQVTLSCSPISGHRSVSWYQQTPGQGLQFLFEYFSETQRNKGNFPGRFSGRQFSNSRSEMNVSTLELGDSALYLCASSLQGTGQTQYFGPGTRLLVL.

This clonotype was observed once. The V call is TRBV9, the J call TRBJ2-6; maybe TRBD1 (5 bases). Deletions cut 0 bases from V and 2 bases from J, with 9 bases between. This CDR3 spans 16 amino acids. The germline V gene has CDR1 SGDLS and CDR2 YYNGEE. The CDR3: CASSVVSGPGANVLTF. The CDR3 region has the DNA TGTGCCAGCAGCGTAGTTTCAGGGCCTGGGGCCAACGTCCTGACTTTC.

The chain recombines TRBV5-1 with TRBJ1-2; 8 nucleotides agree with TRBD1. The CDR3 extends over 11 amino acids. CDR1 and CDR2 (germline): SGHRS, YFSETQ. J lost 8 bases, V lost 7 bases, and 4 bases had no gene match. The CDR3 region has the DNA TGCGCCAGCCGGACAGGGCGCGGCTACACCTTC. Translating gives CASRTGRGYTF.

The CDR3 sequence: CASSLTGTSGVGQYF. As DNA, the CDR3 is TGTGCCAGCAGTCTGACCGGGACTAGCGGGGTCGGGCAGTACTTC. This rearrangement joins TRBV28 to TRBJ2-7, with 13 bases matching TRBD2. Germline values: CDR1 MDHEN, CDR2 SYDVKM. The V and J ends lost 5 bases and 9 bases, in that order; junction bases with no gene match: 10. The CDR3 loop spans 15 amino acids.

The chain joins TRBV9 to TRBJ2-1, with 7 bases matching TRBD2. The V gene's germline CDR1 is SGDLS and CDR2 YYNGEE. The CDR3 length is 14 residues. J was trimmed by 7 bases and V by 7 bases; bases with no gene match: 11. Here the CDR3 reads CASVPPGLGNEQFF. The CDR3 DNA reads as TGTGCCAGCGTACCGCCTGGACTAGGAAATGAGCAGTTCTTC.

The DNA of the CDR3 is TGTGCCAGTAGGGTAGAGGGACAGGGACACAATGAGCAGTTCTTC. Protein: CASRVEGQGHNEQFF. The V gene is TRBV19, the J gene TRBJ2-1, with 9 bases matching TRBD1. This CDR3 contains 15 residues. The ends lost 6 bases at V and 5 bases at J; junction bases unmatched: 8. Germline V gene lookup returns CDR1 LNHDA and CDR2 SQIVND (reference sequence). Supplemented by reference TRBV19 and TRBJ2-1, the full variable domain reads DGGITQSPKYLFRKEGQNVTLSCEQNLNHDAMYWYRQDPGQGLRLIYYSQIVNDFQKGDIAEGYSVSREKKESFPLTVTSAQKNPTAFYLCASRVEGQGHNEQFFGPGTRLTVL.

The chain couples TRBV3-1 to TRBJ2-7; maybe TRBD1 (5 bases). The CDR3 runs to 14 residues. The germline gives CDR1 LGHDT, CDR2 YNNKEL (reference sequence). Trimming pared 1 base from V and 2 bases from J, leaving 9 bases between. The DNA for the CDR3 is TGTGCCAGCAGCCAAGCAACAGGTCCCTACGAGCAGTACTTC. Amino acids: CASSQATGPYEQYF.

This clonotype was seen only once. V gene TRBV29-1 combines with J gene TRBJ1-2; unclear D gene. Deletions cut 8 bases from V and 0 bases from J, with 7 bases between. Germline V gene sequence: CDR1 SQVTM, CDR2 ANQGSEA. CDR3 size: 11 residues. The CDR3 region is CSLEANYGYTF. In nucleotides, the CDR3 is TGCAGCCTGGAAGCTAACTATGGCTACACCTTC.

The chain combines TRBV30 with TRBJ2-3; a weak D match, TRBD1 (7 bases). The CDR3 is 12 amino acids. V dropped 6 bases and J dropped 5 bases, with 12 bases sitting between them. Germline V gene data show CDR1 as GTSNPN and CDR2 as SVGIG (reference sequence). CDR3 sequence (DNA): TGTGCCTGCTCCCAGGGGGGAGATACGCAGTATTTT. It codes for CACSQGGDTQYF.

This chain links TRBV28 with TRBJ2-7; unclear D gene. The CDR3 is 13 amino acids. CDR1 and CDR2 (germline): MDHEN, SYDVKM. V was trimmed by 2 bases and J by 7 bases, leaving 12 bases between them. The CDR3 here is CASSLGPFREQYF. CDR3 coding DNA: TGTGCCAGCAGTTTAGGCCCCTTTAGGGAGCAGTACTTC. Complete variable domain (other parts from reference TRBV28 and TRBJ2-7): DVKVTQSSRYLVKRTGEKVFLECVQDMDHENMFWYRQDPGLGLRLIYFSYDVKMKEKGDIPEGYSVSREKKERFSLILESASTNQTSMYLCASSLGPFREQYFGPGTRLTVT.